The present T cell receptor beta chain was sequenced within a study of blood T cell repertoires in COVID-19. The CDR3 totals 15 residues. CDR1 and CDR2 from the germline V gene are MNHEY and SVGAGI. V gave up 8 bases and J gave up 3 bases, with 17 bases separating them. Assay: immunoSEQ multiplex PCR; the TCRdb copy retains only in-frame clones and omits some. The sample contains some 190,000 clones, 70% to 80% of which appear only once. The chain couples TRBV6-5 to TRBJ1-5; D remains ambiguous. The clonotype comes from a woman between 50 and 59 years old with active or convalescent COVID-19. Sequenced material: peripheral blood. Here the CDR3 DNA reads TGTGCCAGCCGACAAGAGCCACTGATCAATCAGCCCCAGCATTTT. Protein: CASRQEPLINQPQHF.